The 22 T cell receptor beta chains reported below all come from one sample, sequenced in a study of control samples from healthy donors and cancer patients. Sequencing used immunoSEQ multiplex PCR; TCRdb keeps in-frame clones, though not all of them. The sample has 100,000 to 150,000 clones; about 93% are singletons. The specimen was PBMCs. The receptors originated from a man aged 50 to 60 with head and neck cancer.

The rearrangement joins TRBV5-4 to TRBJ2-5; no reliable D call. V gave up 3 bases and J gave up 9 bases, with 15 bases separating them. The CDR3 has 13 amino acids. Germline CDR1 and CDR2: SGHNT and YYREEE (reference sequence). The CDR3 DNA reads TGTGCCAGCAGCTATGTGGGCGTCGAAGCCCAGTACTTC. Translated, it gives CASSYVGVEAQYF.

The CDR3 sequence: CASSQGGGNTDTQYF. The CDR3 region has the DNA TGTGCCAGCAGCCAAGGGGGGGGCAACACAGATACGCAGTATTTT. V and J are TRBV4-2 and TRBJ2-3; a possible D gene is TRBD2 (7 bases). The germline CDR1 and CDR2 sequences are LGHNA and YNFKEQ. This CDR3 contains 15 residues. Trimming left V 1 base short and J 2 bases short, with 10 bases between.

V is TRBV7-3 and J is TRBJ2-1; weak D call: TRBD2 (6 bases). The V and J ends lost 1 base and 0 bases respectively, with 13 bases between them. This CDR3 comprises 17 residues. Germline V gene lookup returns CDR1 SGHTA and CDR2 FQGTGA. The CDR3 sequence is CASSLSGGFSSYNEQFF. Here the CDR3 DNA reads TGTGCCAGCAGCTTAAGTGGGGGGTTCAGCTCCTACAATGAGCAGTTCTTC.

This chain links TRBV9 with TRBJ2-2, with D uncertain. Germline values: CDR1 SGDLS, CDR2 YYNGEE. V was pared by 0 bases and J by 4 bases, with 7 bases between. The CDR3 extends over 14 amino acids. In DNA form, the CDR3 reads TGTGCCAGCAGCGTAGGAGTCCTCACCGGGGAGCTGTTTTTT. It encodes CASSVGVLTGELFF.

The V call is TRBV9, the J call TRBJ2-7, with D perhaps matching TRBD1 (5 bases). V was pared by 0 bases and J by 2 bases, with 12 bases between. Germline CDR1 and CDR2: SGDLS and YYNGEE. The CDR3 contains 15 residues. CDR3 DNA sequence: TGTGCCAGCAGCGTAGCAGCAGGGCCCACCTACGAGCAGTACTTC. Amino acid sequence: CASSVAAGPTYEQYF. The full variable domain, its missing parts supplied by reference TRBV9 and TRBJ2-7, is DSGVTQTPKHLITATGQRVTLRCSPRSGDLSVYWYQQSLDQGLQFLIQYYNGEERAKGNILERFSAQQFPDLHSELNLSSLELGDSALYFCASSVAAGPTYEQYFGPGTRLTVT.

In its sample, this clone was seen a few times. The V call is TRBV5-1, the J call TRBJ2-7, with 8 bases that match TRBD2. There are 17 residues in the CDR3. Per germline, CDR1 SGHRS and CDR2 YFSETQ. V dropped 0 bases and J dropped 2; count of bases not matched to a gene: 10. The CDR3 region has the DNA TGCGCCAGCAGCTTGGGCCTCCGGGCGGGGGGCACCTACGAGCAGTACTTC. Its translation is CASSLGLRAGGTYEQYF.

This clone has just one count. The CDR3 region has the DNA TGTGCCAGCAGCTTAGCCGCAGGATCACGGTACAATGAGCAGTTCTTC. Encoded protein: CASSLAAGSRYNEQFF. This chain uses TRBV7-9 with TRBJ2-1; D call uncertain. V was trimmed by 0 bases and J by 4 bases, leaving 13 bases between them. The CDR3 consists of 16 residues. Germline loops: CDR1 SEHNR, CDR2 FQNEAQ (reference sequence).

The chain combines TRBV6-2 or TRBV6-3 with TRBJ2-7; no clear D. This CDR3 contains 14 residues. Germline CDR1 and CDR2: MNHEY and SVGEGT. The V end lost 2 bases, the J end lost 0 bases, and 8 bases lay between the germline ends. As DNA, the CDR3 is TGTGCCAGCAGTTACACGACGAGCTCCTACGAGCAGTACTTC. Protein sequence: CASSYTTSSYEQYF.

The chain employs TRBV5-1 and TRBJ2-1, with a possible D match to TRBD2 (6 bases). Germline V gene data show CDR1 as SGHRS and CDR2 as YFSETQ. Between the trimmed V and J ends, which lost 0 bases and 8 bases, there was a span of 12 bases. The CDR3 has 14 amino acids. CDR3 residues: CASSLAPGGYEQFF. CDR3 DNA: TGCGCCAGCAGCTTGGCCCCCGGGGGTTATGAGCAGTTCTTC.

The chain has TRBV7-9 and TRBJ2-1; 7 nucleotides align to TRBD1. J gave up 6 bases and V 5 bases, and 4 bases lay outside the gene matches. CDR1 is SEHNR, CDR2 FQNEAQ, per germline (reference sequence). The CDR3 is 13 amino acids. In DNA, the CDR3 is TGTGCCAGCAGCCTGACAGGGCCCAATGAGCAGTTCTTC. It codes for CASSLTGPNEQFF.

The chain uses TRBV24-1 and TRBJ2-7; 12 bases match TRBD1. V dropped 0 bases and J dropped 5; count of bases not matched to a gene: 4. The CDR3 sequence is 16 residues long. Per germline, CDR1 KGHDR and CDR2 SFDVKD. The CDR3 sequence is CATSDLQGQGADEQYF. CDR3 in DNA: TGTGCCACCAGTGATTTGCAGGGACAGGGGGCAGACGAGCAGTACTTC.

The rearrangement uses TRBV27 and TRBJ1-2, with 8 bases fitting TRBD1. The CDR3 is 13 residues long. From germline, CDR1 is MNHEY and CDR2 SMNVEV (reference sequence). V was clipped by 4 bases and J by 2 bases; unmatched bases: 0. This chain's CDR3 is CASSWDRNYGYTF. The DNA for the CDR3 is TGTGCCAGCAGTTGGGACAGGAACTATGGCTACACCTTC.

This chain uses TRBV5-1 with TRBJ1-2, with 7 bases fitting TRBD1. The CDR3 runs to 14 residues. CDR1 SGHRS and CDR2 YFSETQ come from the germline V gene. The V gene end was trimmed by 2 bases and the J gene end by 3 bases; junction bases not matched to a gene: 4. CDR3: CASSFTTGDYGYTF. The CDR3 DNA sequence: TGCGCCAGCAGCTTTACCACAGGGGACTATGGCTACACCTTC.

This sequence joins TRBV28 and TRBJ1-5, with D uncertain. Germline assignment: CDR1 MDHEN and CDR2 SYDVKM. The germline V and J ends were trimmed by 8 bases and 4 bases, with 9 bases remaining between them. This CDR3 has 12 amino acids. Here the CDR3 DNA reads TGTGCCAGCCGATCGCGAAATCAGCCCCAGCATTTT. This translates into CASRSRNQPQHF.

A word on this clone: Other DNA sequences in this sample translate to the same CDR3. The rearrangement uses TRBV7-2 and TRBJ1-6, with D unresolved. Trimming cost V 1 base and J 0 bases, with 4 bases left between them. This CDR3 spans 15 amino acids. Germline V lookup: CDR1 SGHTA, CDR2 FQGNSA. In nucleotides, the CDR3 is TGTGCCAGCAGCTTAGAGGGCTCCTATAATTCACCCCTCCACTTT. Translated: CASSLEGSYNSPLHF.

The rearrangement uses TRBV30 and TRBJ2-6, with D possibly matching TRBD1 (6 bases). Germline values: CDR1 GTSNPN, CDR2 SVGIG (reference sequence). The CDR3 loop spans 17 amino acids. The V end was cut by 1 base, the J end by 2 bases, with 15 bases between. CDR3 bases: TGTGCCTGGAGTGGGGGAACCACAGGGACTGGGGCCAACGTCCTGACTTTC. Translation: CAWSGGTTGTGANVLTF.

The CDR3 coding sequence is TGTGCCAGCAGTTTGGGGGAATCCTATGGCTACACCTTC. Its protein product is CASSLGESYGYTF. This rearrangement joins TRBV12-3 or TRBV12-4 to TRBJ1-2; D possibly corresponds to TRBD1 (5 bases). V lost 3 bases and J 4 bases, leaving 9 bases between the germline ends. The CDR3 is 13 residues long.

CDR3 nucleotides: TGTGCCAGCTCACCTGGACAGGTAGAGTGGTACTTC. It translates to CASSPGQVEWYF. The chain employs TRBV18 and TRBJ2-7; TRBD1 agrees at 7 bases. The trim removed 3 bases at V and 12 bases at J, leaving 8 bases unmatched. The CDR3 runs 12 residues. The V gene's germline CDR1 is KGHSH and CDR2 LQKENI.

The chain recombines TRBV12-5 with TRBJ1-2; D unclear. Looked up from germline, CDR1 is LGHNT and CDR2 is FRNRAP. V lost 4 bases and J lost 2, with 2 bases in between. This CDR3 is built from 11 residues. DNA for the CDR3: TGTGCTAGTGGTTCCAACTATGGCTACACCTTC. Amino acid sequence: CASGSNYGYTF.

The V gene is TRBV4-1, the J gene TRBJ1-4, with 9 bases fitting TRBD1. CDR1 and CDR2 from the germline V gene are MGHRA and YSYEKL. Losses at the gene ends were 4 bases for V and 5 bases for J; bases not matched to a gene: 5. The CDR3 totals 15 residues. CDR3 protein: CASSPLGTGNEKLFF. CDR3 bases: TGCGCCAGCAGCCCACTTGGGACAGGGAATGAAAAACTGTTTTTT.

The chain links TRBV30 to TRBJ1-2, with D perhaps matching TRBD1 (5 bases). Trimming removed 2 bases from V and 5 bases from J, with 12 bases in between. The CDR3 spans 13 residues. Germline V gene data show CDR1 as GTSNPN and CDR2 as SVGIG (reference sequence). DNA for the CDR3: TGTGCCTGGAGTTCAGACAGAGGGTATGGCTACACCTTC. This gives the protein CAWSSDRGYGYTF.

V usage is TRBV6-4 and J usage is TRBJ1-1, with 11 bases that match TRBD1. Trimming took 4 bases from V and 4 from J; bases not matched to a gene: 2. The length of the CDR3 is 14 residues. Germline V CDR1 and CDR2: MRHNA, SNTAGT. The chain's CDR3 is CASSAGTGGTEAFF. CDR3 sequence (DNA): TGTGCCAGCAGTGCCGGGACAGGGGGCACTGAAGCTTTCTTT.